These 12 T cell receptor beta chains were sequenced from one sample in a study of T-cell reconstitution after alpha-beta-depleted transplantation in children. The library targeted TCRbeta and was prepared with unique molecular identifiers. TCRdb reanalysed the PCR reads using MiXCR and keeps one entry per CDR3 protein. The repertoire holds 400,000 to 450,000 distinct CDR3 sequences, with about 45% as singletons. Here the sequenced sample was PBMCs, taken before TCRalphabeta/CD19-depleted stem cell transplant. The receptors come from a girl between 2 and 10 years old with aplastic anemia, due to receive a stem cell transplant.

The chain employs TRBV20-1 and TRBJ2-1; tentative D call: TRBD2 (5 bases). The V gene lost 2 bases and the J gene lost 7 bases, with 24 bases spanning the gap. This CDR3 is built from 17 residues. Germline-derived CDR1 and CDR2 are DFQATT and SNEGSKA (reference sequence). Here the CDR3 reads CSARLEAGSYLGNEQFF. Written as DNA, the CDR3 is TGCAGTGCTAGATTGGAGGCCGGCAGCTACCTAGGAAATGAGCAGTTCTTC.

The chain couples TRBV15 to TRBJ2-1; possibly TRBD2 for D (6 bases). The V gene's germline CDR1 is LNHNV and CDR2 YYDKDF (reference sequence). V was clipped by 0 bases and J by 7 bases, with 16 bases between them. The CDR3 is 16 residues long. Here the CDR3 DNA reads TGTGCCACCAGCAGAGATCTAGGGCTAGGAGGGAATGAGCAGTTCTTC. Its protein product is CATSRDLGLGGNEQFF.

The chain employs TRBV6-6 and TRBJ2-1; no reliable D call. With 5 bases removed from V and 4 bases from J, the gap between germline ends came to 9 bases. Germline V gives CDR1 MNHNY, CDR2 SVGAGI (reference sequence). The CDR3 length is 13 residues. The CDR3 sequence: CASSIEVYNEQFF. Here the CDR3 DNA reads TGTGCCAGCAGTATCGAGGTATACAATGAGCAGTTCTTC.

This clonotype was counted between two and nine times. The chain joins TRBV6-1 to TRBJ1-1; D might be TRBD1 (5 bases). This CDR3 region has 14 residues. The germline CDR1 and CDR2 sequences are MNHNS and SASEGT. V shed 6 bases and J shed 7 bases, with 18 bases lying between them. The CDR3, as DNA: TGTGCCAGCAGCCTTATGGGACGTTCGTATGAAGCTTTCTTT. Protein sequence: CASSLMGRSYEAFF.

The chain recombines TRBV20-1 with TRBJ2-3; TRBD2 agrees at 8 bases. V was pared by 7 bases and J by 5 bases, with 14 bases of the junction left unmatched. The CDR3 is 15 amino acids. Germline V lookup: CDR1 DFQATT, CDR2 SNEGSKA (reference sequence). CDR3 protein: CSGSAGAGRRDTQYF. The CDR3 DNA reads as TGCAGTGGATCAGCGGGAGCGGGTCGGCGAGATACGCAGTATTTT.

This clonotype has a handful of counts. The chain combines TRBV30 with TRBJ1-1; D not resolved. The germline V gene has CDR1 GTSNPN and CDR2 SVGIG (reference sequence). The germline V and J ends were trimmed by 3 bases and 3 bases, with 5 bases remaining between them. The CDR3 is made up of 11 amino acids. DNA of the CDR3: TGTGCCTGGAGCGATTACACTGAAGCTTTCTTT. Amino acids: CAWSDYTEAFF. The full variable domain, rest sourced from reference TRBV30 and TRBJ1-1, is SQTIHQWPATLVQPVGSPLSLECTVEGTSNPNLYWYRQAAGRGLQLLFYSVGIGQISSEVPQNLSASRPQDRQFILSSKKLLLSDSGFYLCAWSDYTEAFFGQGTRLTVV.

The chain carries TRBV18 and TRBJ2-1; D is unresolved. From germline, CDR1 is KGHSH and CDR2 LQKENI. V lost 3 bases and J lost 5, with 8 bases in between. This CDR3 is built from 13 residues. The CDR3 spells CASSPGKNNEQFF. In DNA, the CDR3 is TGTGCCAGCTCACCGGGGAAAAACAATGAGCAGTTCTTC.

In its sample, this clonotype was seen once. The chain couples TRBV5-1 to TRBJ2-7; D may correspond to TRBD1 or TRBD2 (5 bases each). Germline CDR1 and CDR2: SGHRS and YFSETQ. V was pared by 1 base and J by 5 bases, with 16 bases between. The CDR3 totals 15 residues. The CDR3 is CASSLRDGMGHEQYF. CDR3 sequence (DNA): TGCGCCAGCAGCTTGAGGGACGGGATGGGCCACGAGCAGTACTTC.

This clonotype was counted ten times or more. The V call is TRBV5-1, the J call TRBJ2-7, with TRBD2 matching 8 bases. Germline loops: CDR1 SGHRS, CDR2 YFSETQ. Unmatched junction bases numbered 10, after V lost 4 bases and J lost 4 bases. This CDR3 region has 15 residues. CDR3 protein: CASSRGSGKVYEQYF. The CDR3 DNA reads TGCGCCAGCAGCCGAGGTAGCGGGAAGGTGTACGAGCAGTACTTC.

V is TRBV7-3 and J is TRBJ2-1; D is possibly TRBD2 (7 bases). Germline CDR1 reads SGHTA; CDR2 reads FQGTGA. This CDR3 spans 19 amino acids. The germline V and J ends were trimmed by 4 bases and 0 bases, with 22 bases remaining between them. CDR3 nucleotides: TGTGCCAGCAGCTCCGCAGGTGCGGGGGCGTTAAGCTCCTACAATGAGCAGTTCTTC. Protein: CASSSAGAGALSSYNEQFF.

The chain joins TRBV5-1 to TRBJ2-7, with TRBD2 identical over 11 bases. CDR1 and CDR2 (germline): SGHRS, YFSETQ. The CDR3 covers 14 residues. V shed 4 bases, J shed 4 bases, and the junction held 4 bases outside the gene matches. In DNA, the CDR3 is TGCGCCAGCAGCCGTAGCGGGGGGGTATACGAGCAGTACTTC. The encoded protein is CASSRSGGVYEQYF.

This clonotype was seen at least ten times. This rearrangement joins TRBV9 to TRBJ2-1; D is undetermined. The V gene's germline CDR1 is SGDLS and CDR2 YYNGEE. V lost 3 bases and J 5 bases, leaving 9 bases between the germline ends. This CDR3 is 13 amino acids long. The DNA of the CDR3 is TGTGCCAGCAGCGCCACCGGTGACAATGAGCAGTTCTTC. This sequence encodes CASSATGDNEQFF.